The present entry profiles one T cell receptor beta chain with its context. Antigen unknown. The assay was immunoSEQ multiplex PCR, and TCRdb's table has in-frame clones only and misses some. Of 150,000 to 200,000 clones listed, 75% to 95% were seen once; the top ten hold approximately 3%. The data were obtained in a study of T cell responses to AZD1222 COVID-19 vaccine. For the study at large: It was second doses at about 4 or about 12 weeks that were pooled. Notes on the study in general: The donor group comprised mostly white British people and more females; the analysis possibly underestimated clonal diversity. Spike was spanned by vaccine-associated CD4 TCRs, with dominance at 160-218 and 743-854. The repertoires were collected only after the peak T cell response.

The germline CDR1 and CDR2 sequences are KGHSH and LQKENI. The V segment lost 3 bases and the J segment 6 bases; nucleotides outside the gene matches: 3. The CDR3 loop spans 13 amino acids. This specimen consisted of peripheral blood, obtained on day 0 of AZD1222 vaccination. The V and J genes are TRBV18 and TRBJ1-2; TRBD1 agrees at 8 bases. This TCR was recovered from an adult in good health. CDR3 nucleotides: TGTGCCAGCTCACCGACAGGGGTGGATGGCTACACCTTC. This encodes CASSPTGVDGYTF.